This is a list of T cell receptor beta chains from one sample in a study of OX40 agonist ivuxolimab in advanced cancers. Generated by immunoSEQ multiplex PCR, the TCRdb table keeps only in-frame clones and is missing some. The table records roughly 34,000 clones, roughly 84% of them present only once. Sequenced material: CD4+ or CD8+ T cells sorted from blood, taken in a trial of the OX40 agonist ivuxolimab. These receptors all stem from an adult with an advanced solid tumor such as melanoma, head and neck, liver or kidney cancer. The CDR3 runs from the conserved cysteine through the conserved F or W. The D gene is left open where the match is weak. Rows give clone size only sometimes, using once, few, many, or a class for an expanded clone.

abundance	j_gene	d_gene	v_gene	CDR3nt	CDR3aa
.	TRBJ1-5	.	TRBV6-5	TGTGCCAGCAGTTACGGGAAGGGAAGCAATCAGCCCCAGCATTTT	CASSYGKGSNQPQHF
.	TRBJ2-7	.	TRBV4-1	TGCGCCAGCAGCCAAGTCCTCCGGGACGAGCAGTACTTC	CASSQVLRDEQYF
.	TRBJ1-2	.	TRBV4-1	TGCGCCAGCAGTCCTGACCGGGGAGCGGGCTATGGCTACACCTTC	CASSPDRGAGYGYTF
few	TRBJ2-1	.	TRBV30	TGTGCCTGGACCGGGCAAACCTCTGTCAATGAGCAGTTCTTC	CAWTGQTSVNEQFF
.	TRBJ1-2	.	TRBV20-1	TGCAGTGCCGGGCGCGGGGGCTACACCTTC	CSAGRGGYTF
few	TRBJ1-5	TRBD1	TRBV19	TGTGCCAGTAGTTCAGGAACAGGGGTTCAGCCCCAGCATTTT	CASSSGTGVQPQHF
.	TRBJ2-3	TRBD2	TRBV27	TGTGCCAGCAGTATACTGACTAGCGGGGGCACAGATACGCAGTATTTT	CASSILTSGGTDTQYF
.	TRBJ2-3	.	TRBV19	TGTGCCAGTAGTATAGTTGGAGATACGCAGTATTTT	CASSIVGDTQYF
.	TRBJ2-3	.	TRBV12-5	TGTGCTAGTGGTTTGCCCGGGACTCCGAAGGCAGATACGCAGTATTTT	CASGLPGTPKADTQYF
few	TRBJ1-4	.	TRBV5-8	TGTGCCAGCAGCCCAAAGTCAGGGTACGAAAAACTGTTTTTT	CASSPKSGYEKLFF
.	TRBJ2-7	TRBD1	TRBV6-5	TGTGCCAGCAGAGCCGGGACAGACGTCTACGAGCAGTACTTC	CASRAGTDVYEQYF
.	TRBJ1-3	.	TRBV11-2	TGTGCCAGCAGCTCGTTGCAAGGCTCTGGAAACACCATATATTTT	CASSSLQGSGNTIYF
.	TRBJ1-2	.	TRBV5-4	TGTGCCAGCAGCTTGGGGGGTGGGGTCCGGCTCTACACCTTC	CASSLGGGVRLYTF
.	TRBJ2-5	.	TRBV6-1	TGTGCCAGCGTCGGAGCCCAAGAGACCCAGTACTTC	CASVGAQETQYF
.	TRBJ1-2	.	TRBV15	TGTGCCACCGGGGCAGGGGTGGACTATGGCTACACCTTC	CATGAGVDYGYTF
.	TRBJ2-2	TRBD1	TRBV19	TGTGCCAGTAGTATGGGACAGGGGGCGACCGGGGAGCTGTTTTTT	CASSMGQGATGELFF
.	TRBJ2-5	.	TRBV11-2	TGTGCCAGCAGCTTAGGGGCCGGGGGCGAGACCCAGTACTTC	CASSLGAGGETQYF
.	TRBJ2-7	TRBD2	TRBV6-1	TGTGCCAGCAGTGCACCGGGACTAGCGGGGCTCGAGCAGTACTTC	CASSAPGLAGLEQYF
few	TRBJ1-1	TRBD1	TRBV30	TGTGCCTGGGGACAGGGGGCCCCGAACACTGAAGCTTTCTTT	CAWGQGAPNTEAFF